The clone carrying this TCR beta chain has only a few counts. What it binds is unknown. This specimen belongs to a study of cytomegalovirus exposure and HLA in healthy donors. Findings and limits, study-wide: Generally TCR sequences proved uncommon, though certain public TCRs appeared in numerous donors.

Use of 60 Vbeta and 13 Jbeta primers characterized the PCR. The data were produced by immunoSEQ multiplex PCR, yet TCRdb's version contains in-frame clones alone and is incomplete. This table holds some 42,000 clones, 50% found once. This sequence was found in a human donor in good health. The sequencing input was PBMCs.

As DNA, the CDR3 is TGTGCCAGCAGCCCACTAGCGGGAGGTCCGTCCGAGCAGTACTTC. Translating it yields CASSPLAGGPSEQYF. The rearrangement joins TRBV9 to TRBJ2-7; TRBD2 aligns across 12 bases. Germline loops: CDR1 SGDLS, CDR2 YYNGEE. The CDR3 spans 15 residues. J gave up 6 bases and V 4 bases, and 8 bases lay outside the gene matches.